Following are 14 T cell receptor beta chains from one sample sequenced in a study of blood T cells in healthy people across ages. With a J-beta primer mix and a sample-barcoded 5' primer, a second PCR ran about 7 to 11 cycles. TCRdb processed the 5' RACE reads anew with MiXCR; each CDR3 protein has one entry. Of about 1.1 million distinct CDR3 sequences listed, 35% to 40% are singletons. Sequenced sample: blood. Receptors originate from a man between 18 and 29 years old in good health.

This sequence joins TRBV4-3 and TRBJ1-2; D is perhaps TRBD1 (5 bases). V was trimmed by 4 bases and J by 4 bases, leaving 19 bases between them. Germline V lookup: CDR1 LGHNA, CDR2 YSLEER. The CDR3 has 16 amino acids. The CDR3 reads CASSRQRGRSFYGYTF. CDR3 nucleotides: TGCGCCAGCAGCCGACAGCGGGGCAGGTCCTTCTATGGCTACACCTTC.

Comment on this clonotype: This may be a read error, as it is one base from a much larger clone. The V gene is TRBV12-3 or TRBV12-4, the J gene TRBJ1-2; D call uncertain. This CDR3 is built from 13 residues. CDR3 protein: CANSLVGSGGYTF. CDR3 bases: TGTGCCAACAGTTTAGTTGGTTCGGGCGGCTACACCTTC.

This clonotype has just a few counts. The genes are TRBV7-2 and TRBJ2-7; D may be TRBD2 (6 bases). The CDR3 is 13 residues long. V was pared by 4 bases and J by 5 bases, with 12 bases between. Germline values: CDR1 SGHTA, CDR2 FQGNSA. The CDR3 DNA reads TGTGCCAGCAGCTCGGGACCGGGGGACGAGCAGTACTTC. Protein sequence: CASSSGPGDEQYF.

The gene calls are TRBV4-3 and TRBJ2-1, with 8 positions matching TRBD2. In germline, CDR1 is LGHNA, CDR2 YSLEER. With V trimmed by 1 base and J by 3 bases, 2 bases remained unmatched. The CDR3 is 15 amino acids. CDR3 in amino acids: CASSQGAGGYNEQFF. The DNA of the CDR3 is TGCGCCAGCAGCCAAGGGGCGGGGGGCTACAATGAGCAGTTCTTC.

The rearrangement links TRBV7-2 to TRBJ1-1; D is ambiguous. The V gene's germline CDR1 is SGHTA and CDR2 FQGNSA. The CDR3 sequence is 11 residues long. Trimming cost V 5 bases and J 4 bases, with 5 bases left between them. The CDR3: CASSPFTEAFF. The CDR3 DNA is TGTGCCAGCAGCCCGTTCACTGAAGCTTTCTTT.

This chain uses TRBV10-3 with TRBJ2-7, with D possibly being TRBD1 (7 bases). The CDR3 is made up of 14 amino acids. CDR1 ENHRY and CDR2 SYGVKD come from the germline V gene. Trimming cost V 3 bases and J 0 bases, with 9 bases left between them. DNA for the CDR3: TGTGCCATCAGTGATCAGGGGGGCTCCTACGAGCAGTACTTC. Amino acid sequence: CAISDQGGSYEQYF.

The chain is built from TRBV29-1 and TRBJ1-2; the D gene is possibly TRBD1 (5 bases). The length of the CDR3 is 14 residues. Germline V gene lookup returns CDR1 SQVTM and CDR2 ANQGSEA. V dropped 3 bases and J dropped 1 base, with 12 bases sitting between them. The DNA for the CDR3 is TGCAGCGTTGAGGGGACCACGAATAACTATGGCTACACCTTC. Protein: CSVEGTTNNYGYTF.

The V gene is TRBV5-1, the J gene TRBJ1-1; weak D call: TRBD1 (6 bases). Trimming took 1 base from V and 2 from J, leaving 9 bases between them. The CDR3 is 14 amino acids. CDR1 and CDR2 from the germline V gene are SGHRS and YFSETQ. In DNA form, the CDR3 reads TGCGCCAGCAGCTTGCCGGACAGCAACACTGAAGCTTTCTTT. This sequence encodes CASSLPDSNTEAFF. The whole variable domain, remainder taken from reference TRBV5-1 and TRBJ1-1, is KAGVTQTPRYLIKTRGQQVTLSCSPISGHRSVSWYQQTPGQGLQFLFEYFSETQRNKGNFPGRFSGRQFSNSRSEMNVSTLELGDSALYLCASSLPDSNTEAFFGQGTRLTVV.

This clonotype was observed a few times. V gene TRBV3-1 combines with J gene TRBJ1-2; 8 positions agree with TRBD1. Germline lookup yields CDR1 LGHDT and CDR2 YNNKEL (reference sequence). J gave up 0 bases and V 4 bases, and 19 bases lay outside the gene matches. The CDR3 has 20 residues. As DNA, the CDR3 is TGTGCCAGCAGCCCGCTAGGGACAGGTCGTCGGGGATCGACTAACTATGGCTACACCTTC. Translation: CASSPLGTGRRGSTNYGYTF.

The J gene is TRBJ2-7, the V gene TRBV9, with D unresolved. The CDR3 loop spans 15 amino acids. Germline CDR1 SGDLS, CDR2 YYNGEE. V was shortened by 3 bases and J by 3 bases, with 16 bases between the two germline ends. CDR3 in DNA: TGTGCCAGCAGCGCCAGCCCGGCAGACAACTACGAGCAGTACTTC. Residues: CASSASPADNYEQYF.

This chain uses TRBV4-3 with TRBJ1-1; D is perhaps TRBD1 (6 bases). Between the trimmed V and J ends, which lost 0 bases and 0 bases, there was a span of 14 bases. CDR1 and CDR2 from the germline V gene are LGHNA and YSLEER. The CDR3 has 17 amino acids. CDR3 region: CASSQDLQGRMNTEAFF. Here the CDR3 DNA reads TGCGCCAGCAGCCAAGATCTACAGGGACGGATGAACACTGAAGCTTTCTTT.

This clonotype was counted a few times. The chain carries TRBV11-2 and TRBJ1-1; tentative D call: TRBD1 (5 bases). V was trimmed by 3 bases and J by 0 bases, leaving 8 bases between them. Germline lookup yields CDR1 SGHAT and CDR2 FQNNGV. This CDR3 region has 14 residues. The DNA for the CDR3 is TGTGCCAGCAGCTTCTTGACAGTGAACACTGAAGCTTTCTTT. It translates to CASSFLTVNTEAFF.

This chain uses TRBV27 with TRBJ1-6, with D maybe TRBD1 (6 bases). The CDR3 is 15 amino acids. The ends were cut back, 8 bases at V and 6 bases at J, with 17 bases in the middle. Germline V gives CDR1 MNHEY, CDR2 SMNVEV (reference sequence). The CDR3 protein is CASGEIGQFNSPLHF. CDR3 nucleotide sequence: TGTGCCAGCGGAGAAATAGGACAGTTTAATTCACCCCTCCACTTT.

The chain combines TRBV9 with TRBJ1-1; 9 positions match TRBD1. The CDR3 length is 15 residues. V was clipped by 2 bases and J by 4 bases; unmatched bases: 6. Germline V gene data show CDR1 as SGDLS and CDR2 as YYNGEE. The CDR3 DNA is TGTGCCAGCAGCGTTTCACAGGGGGCTGGCACTGAAGCTTTCTTT. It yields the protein CASSVSQGAGTEAFF.